The next 12 T cell receptor beta chains were all read from a single sample in a study of PD-L1 blockade in urothelial cancer. Produced via immunoSEQ multiplex PCR; TCRdb's table is partial and in-frame only. The table has about 26,000 clones, 86% seen once. Sequencing used PBMCs, obtained around atezolizumab (anti-PD-L1) treatment. These receptors all come from a man between 60 and 70 years old with urothelial cancer.

This clone came up once. V gene TRBV12-5 combines with J gene TRBJ1-4; TRBD1 is a possible D gene (6 bases). This CDR3 region has 14 residues. Germline-derived CDR1 and CDR2 are LGHNT and FRNRAP. The V end lost 6 bases, the J end lost 4 bases, and 12 bases lay between the germline ends. As DNA, the CDR3 is TGTGCTAGTGGAGGGGGACGCAGTAATGAAAAACTGTTTTTT. Translated, it gives CASGGGRSNEKLFF.

The CDR3 region is CASSPGQSNTGELFF. The DNA for the CDR3 is TGCGCCAGCAGCCCAGGACAGAGTAACACCGGGGAGCTGTTTTTT. The gene calls are TRBV5-1 and TRBJ2-2; tentative D call: TRBD1 (6 bases). The CDR3 is 15 residues long. The germline V gene has CDR1 SGHRS and CDR2 YFSETQ. Trimming pared 4 bases from V and 2 bases from J, leaving 12 bases between.

This clone was counted a single time. The chain recombines TRBV6-4 with TRBJ2-1; TRBD2 aligns across 8 bases. Per the germline V gene, CDR1 is MRHNA and CDR2 is SNTAGT. Trimming took 3 bases from V and 10 from J; bases not matched to a gene: 5. This CDR3 is 13 amino acids long. Here the CDR3 reads CASSDFGLAEQFF. Here the CDR3 DNA reads TGTGCCAGCAGTGATTTCGGACTAGCAGAGCAGTTCTTC.

This clone is a singleton in its sample. V and J are TRBV11-3 and TRBJ2-7; 11 nucleotides align to TRBD2. Unmatched junction bases numbered 3, after V lost 5 bases and J lost 0 bases. This CDR3 region has 15 residues. Germline V gene data show CDR1 as SGHNT and CDR2 as YENEEA. CDR3 residues: CASSPGTSGSYEQYF. Written as DNA, the CDR3 is TGTGCCAGCAGCCCCGGGACTAGCGGCTCCTACGAGCAGTACTTC.

The chain couples TRBV29-1 to TRBJ1-4, with TRBD1 identical over 10 bases. The germline V gene encodes CDR1 SQVTM and CDR2 ANQGSEA. The junction had 7 bases not matched to a gene; V was cut back by 5 bases and J by 7 bases. The CDR3 has 14 residues. This chain's CDR3 is CSVTSGTGAEKLFF. For the CDR3, the DNA is TGCAGCGTTACCTCCGGGACAGGGGCTGAAAAACTGTTTTTT.

J is TRBJ1-4 and V is TRBV5-1; TRBD1 aligns across 7 bases. J gave up 4 bases and V 4 bases, and 4 bases lay outside the gene matches. CDR1 is SGHRS and CDR2 is YFSETQ in the germline V gene. The CDR3 sequence is 14 residues long. CDR3 region: CASSAGTVNEKLFF. The CDR3 DNA is TGCGCCAGCAGCGCCGGGACAGTTAATGAAAAACTGTTTTTT.

The V gene is TRBV7-3, the J gene TRBJ2-7, with 14 bases lining up with TRBD2. There are 15 residues in the CDR3. Germline CDR1 is SGHTA and CDR2 is FQGTGA. Unmatched junction bases numbered 5, after V lost 6 bases and J lost 4 bases. In nucleotides, the CDR3 is TGTGCCAGCAGTCTGACTAGCGGGGGGGCGTACGAGCAGTACTTC. Translation gives CASSLTSGGAYEQYF.

This chain joins TRBV19 and TRBJ2-7, with 9 bases that match TRBD1. The germline V gene encodes CDR1 LNHDA and CDR2 SQIVND (reference sequence). CDR3 length: 15 amino acids. The V gene end was trimmed by 3 bases and the J gene end by 2 bases; junction bases not matched to a gene: 5. This CDR3 reads CASSIRQGGTYEQYF. CDR3 DNA: TGTGCCAGTAGTATCAGACAGGGGGGGACCTACGAGCAGTACTTC.

V and J are TRBV6-6 and TRBJ1-2, with TRBD1 identical over 7 bases. Germline CDR1 and CDR2: MNHNY and SVGAGI (reference sequence). Losses at the gene ends were 0 bases for V and 8 bases for J; bases not matched to a gene: 6. The CDR3 consists of 14 residues. This CDR3 reads CASSYSGGGGGYTF. The CDR3 bases are TGTGCCAGCAGTTACTCAGGAGGGGGCGGCGGCTACACCTTC.

The chain employs TRBV27 and TRBJ2-1; D gene uncertain. From germline, CDR1 is MNHEY and CDR2 SMNVEV (reference sequence). The V end was cut by 6 bases, the J end by 6 bases, with 15 bases between. The CDR3 sequence is 14 residues long. This chain's CDR3 is CASRPDLRPNEQFF. The DNA for the CDR3 is TGTGCCAGCAGGCCAGACTTGCGCCCCAATGAGCAGTTCTTC.

This clone was picked up a small number of times. The chain recombines TRBV27 with TRBJ1-2; 7 nucleotides match TRBD1. The CDR3 is 13 amino acids. Germline trimming cut 5 bases from V and 5 bases from J; bases unmatched to any gene: 5. Germline assignment: CDR1 MNHEY and CDR2 SMNVEV (reference sequence). The CDR3 reads CASSRGQPYGYTF. CDR3 DNA: TGTGCCAGCAGTCGGGGACAGCCATATGGCTACACCTTC.

V and J are TRBV6-5 and TRBJ1-4, with no clear D. CDR1 and CDR2 from the germline V gene are MNHEY and SVGAGI. Between the trimmed V and J ends, which lost 4 bases and 4 bases, there was a span of 7 bases. The CDR3 spans 13 residues. The CDR3 nucleotides are TGTGCCAGCAGTTTCGCGCTTAATGAAAAACTGTTTTTT. This gives the protein CASSFALNEKLFF.